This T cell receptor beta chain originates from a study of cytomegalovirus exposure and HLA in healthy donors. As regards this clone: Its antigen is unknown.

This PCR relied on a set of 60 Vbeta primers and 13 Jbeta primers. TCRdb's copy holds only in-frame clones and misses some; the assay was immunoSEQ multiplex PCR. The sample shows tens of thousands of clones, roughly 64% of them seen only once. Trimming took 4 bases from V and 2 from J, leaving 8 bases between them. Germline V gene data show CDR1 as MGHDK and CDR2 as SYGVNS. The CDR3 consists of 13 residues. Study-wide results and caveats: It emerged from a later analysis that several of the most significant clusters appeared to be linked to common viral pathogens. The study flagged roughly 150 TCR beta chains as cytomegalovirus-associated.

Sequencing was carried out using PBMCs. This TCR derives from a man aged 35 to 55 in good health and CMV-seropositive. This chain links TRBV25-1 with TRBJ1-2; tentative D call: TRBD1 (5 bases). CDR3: CASSVTVNYGYTF. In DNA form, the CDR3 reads TGTGCCAGCAGTGTGACAGTAAACTATGGCTACACCTTC.